These 28 T cell receptor beta chains were sequenced from one sample in a study of T cell responses to AZD1222 COVID-19 vaccine. Clones were sequenced by immunoSEQ multiplex PCR, and TCRdb holds only the in-frame ones, with some missing. In the table there are some 140,000 clones, around 90% of which are singletons. Sequenced material: peripheral blood, taken on day 0 of AZD1222 vaccination. Every receptor here comes from an adult in good health.

J is TRBJ1-4 and V is TRBV4-1; D remains unclear. Per the germline V gene, CDR1 is MGHRA and CDR2 is YSYEKL. CDR3 length: 16 residues. The V end lost 4 bases, the J end lost 5 bases, and 17 bases lay between the germline ends. The CDR3 spells CASSPSRAELNEKLFF. The CDR3 DNA reads as TGCGCCAGCAGCCCCAGCCGGGCCGAATTAAATGAAAAACTGTTTTTT.

The chain has TRBV4-1 and TRBJ2-5, with no clear D. This CDR3 is 14 amino acids long. CDR1 MGHRA and CDR2 YSYEKL come from the germline V gene. Trimming removed 0 bases at V and 3 bases at J, with 8 bases between. The DNA of the CDR3 is TGCGCCAGCAGCCAAGATAACGGAAAAGAGACCCAGTACTTC. As protein: CASSQDNGKETQYF.

The chain employs TRBV28 and TRBJ1-5; D call uncertain. The V end was cut by 4 bases, the J end by 7 bases, with 8 bases between. The CDR3 is 12 amino acids. CDR1 is MDHEN, CDR2 SYDVKM, per germline. CDR3 DNA: TGTGCCAGCAGTTCCCTGGGGCAGCCCCAGCATTTT. This encodes CASSSLGQPQHF.

This sequence joins TRBV7-2 and TRBJ1-2; D possibly corresponds to TRBD1 (5 bases). The germline V and J ends were trimmed by 7 bases and 8 bases, with 23 bases remaining between them. The CDR3 has 15 amino acids. From germline, CDR1 is SGHTA and CDR2 FQGNSA. In DNA form, the CDR3 reads TGTGCCAGCACCGTTCTCGGGGACTCCATGGGGGGCTACACCTTC. It translates to CASTVLGDSMGGYTF.

This clone was seen only once. The J gene is TRBJ1-2, the V gene TRBV7-2; possible D gene TRBD1, 5 bases. The V and J ends lost 4 bases and 2 bases respectively, with 11 bases between them. Per the germline V gene, CDR1 is SGHTA and CDR2 is FQGNSA. The CDR3 covers 14 residues. The CDR3 sequence is CASSSKGQNYGYTF. The CDR3 coding sequence is TGTGCCAGCAGCTCCAAGGGGCAGAACTATGGCTACACCTTC.

This clone was picked up one time. The rearrangement joins TRBV28 to TRBJ2-7, with 8 positions matching TRBD2. The CDR3 covers 16 residues. After removal of 3 bases from V and 0 bases from J, the junction contained 7 bases not matched to a gene. The germline gives CDR1 MDHEN, CDR2 SYDVKM. The CDR3, as DNA: TGTGCCAGCAGTTTCCTGCGGGAGGAGAGCTCCTACGAGCAGTACTTC. It codes for CASSFLREESSYEQYF.

V and J are TRBV27 and TRBJ2-2; D is unresolved. Between the trimmed V and J ends, which lost 2 bases and 0 bases, there was a span of 13 bases. Per the germline V gene, CDR1 is MNHEY and CDR2 is SMNVEV (reference sequence). This CDR3 contains 17 residues. CDR3 coding DNA: TGTGCCAGCAGTTTACCTAGTGCAGGAGCGAACACCGGGGAGCTGTTTTTT. Its protein product is CASSLPSAGANTGELFF.

The chain uses TRBV2 and TRBJ2-4, with D perhaps matching TRBD1 or TRBD2 (5 bases each). The germline gives CDR1 SNHLY, CDR2 FYNNEI. V was clipped by 5 bases and J by 0 bases, with 11 bases between them. The CDR3 runs 15 residues. DNA for the CDR3: TGTGCCAGCAGTTTAGGGACCTCAGCCAAAAACATTCAGTACTTC. This codes for CASSLGTSAKNIQYF. The full variable domain, its missing parts supplied by reference TRBV2 and TRBJ2-4, is EPEVTQTPSHQVTQMGQEVILRCVPISNHLYFYWYRQILGQKVEFLVSFYNNEISEKSEIFDDQFSVERPDGSNFTLKIRSTKLEDSAMYFCASSLGTSAKNIQYFGAGTRLSVL.

This sequence joins TRBV5-1 and TRBJ1-2; maybe TRBD1 (6 bases). The length of the CDR3 is 16 residues. CDR1 is SGHRS, CDR2 YFSETQ, per germline. Trimming removed 5 bases from V and 8 bases from J, with 25 bases in between. Here the CDR3 DNA reads TGCGCCAGCAGGCCTGACAGGACCCACGGGGATAAGGGCTACACCTTC. Protein: CASRPDRTHGDKGYTF.

The rearrangement uses TRBV5-1 and TRBJ1-5; D unresolved. Trimming shortened V by 4 bases and J by 0 bases, and 5 bases separated the two germline ends. The CDR3 has 13 amino acids. CDR1 is SGHRS, CDR2 YFSETQ, per germline. CDR3 sequence: CASSVDSNQPQHF. The CDR3 coding sequence is TGCGCCAGCAGCGTGGATAGCAATCAGCCCCAGCATTTT.

The chain combines TRBV19 with TRBJ1-4; 9 bases are shared with TRBD1. The CDR3 totals 14 residues. Germline lookup yields CDR1 LNHDA and CDR2 SQIVND (reference sequence). Germline trimming cut 7 bases from V and 8 bases from J; bases unmatched to any gene: 8. The CDR3 nucleotides are TGTGCCAGTACCCGGACAGGGGAAAGGGAAAAACTGTTTTTT. The encoded protein is CASTRTGEREKLFF.

The chain links TRBV27 to TRBJ2-5; 9 nucleotides agree with TRBD2. V shed 3 bases and J 4 bases; nucleotides not matched to a gene: 3. The CDR3 contains 14 residues. Germline V CDR1 and CDR2: MNHEY, SMNVEV (reference sequence). Written as DNA, the CDR3 is TGTGCCAGCAGTTTGAGTAGCGGGGGAGAGACCCAGTACTTC. Its protein product is CASSLSSGGETQYF.

V gene TRBV11-3 combines with J gene TRBJ1-6, with 10 bases aligning to TRBD1. The germline CDR1 and CDR2 sequences are SGHNT and YENEEA. V lost 5 bases, J lost 1 base, and 5 bases stayed unmatched. This CDR3 spans 17 amino acids. The CDR3 bases are TGTGCCAGCAGCGCCCCGGGACAGGGGTCCTATAATTCACCCCTCCACTTT. Amino acid sequence: CASSAPGQGSYNSPLHF.

V usage is TRBV6-5 and J usage is TRBJ1-6; D gene unclear. The ends were cut back, 8 bases at V and 7 bases at J, with 18 bases in the middle. Germline CDR1 is MNHEY and CDR2 is SVGAGI. The CDR3 covers 15 residues. CDR3 sequence: CASATSKQENSPLHF. Here the CDR3 DNA reads TGTGCCAGCGCCACCTCAAAGCAGGAGAATTCACCCCTCCACTTT.

The chain links TRBV29-1 to TRBJ1-4; D remains unclear. Germline V CDR1 and CDR2: SQVTM, ANQGSEA. This CDR3 region has 12 residues. Between the trimmed V and J ends, which lost 4 bases and 2 bases, there was a span of 5 bases. DNA of the CDR3: TGCAGCGTTGGCAGCACTAATGAAAAACTGTTTTTT. Its translation is CSVGSTNEKLFF. The entire variable domain, with the rest obtained from reference TRBV29-1 and TRBJ1-4, is as follows: SAVISQKPSRDICQRGTSLTIQCQVDSQVTMMFWYRQQPGQSLTLIATANQGSEATYESGFVIDKFPISRPNLTFSTLTVSNMSPEDSSIYLCSVGSTNEKLFFGSGTQLSVL.

V gene TRBV5-1 combines with J gene TRBJ2-7, with 15 nucleotides matching TRBD2. V dropped 4 bases and J dropped 4; count of bases not matched to a gene: 12. This CDR3 is built from 18 residues. CDR1 is SGHRS and CDR2 is YFSETQ in the germline V gene. This chain's CDR3 is CASSPKPLGTSGGYEQYF. The CDR3 DNA reads TGCGCCAGCAGCCCCAAGCCCCTAGGGACTAGCGGGGGGTACGAGCAGTACTTC.

DNA of the CDR3: TGTGCCACCAGCGTCCGGGACAGGGACTCCTACGAGCAGTACTTC. It yields the protein CATSVRDRDSYEQYF. The chain is built from TRBV15 and TRBJ2-7; 9 nucleotides line up with TRBD1. V lost 5 bases to trimming and J lost 0 bases; unmatched junction nucleotides: 5. The CDR3 covers 15 residues. The germline gives CDR1 LNHNV, CDR2 YYDKDF (reference sequence).

The chain links TRBV6-5 to TRBJ1-6, with D unresolved. Germline V gives CDR1 MNHEY, CDR2 SVGAGI. CDR3 length: 16 amino acids. Trimming removed 2 bases at V and 0 bases at J, with 8 bases between. The CDR3 sequence is CASSYRESSYNSPLHF. The CDR3 DNA is TGTGCCAGCAGTTACAGGGAGAGCTCCTATAATTCACCCCTCCACTTT.

V and J are TRBV25-1 and TRBJ1-1; D is unresolved. CDR1 and CDR2 from the germline V gene are MGHDK and SYGVNS. The CDR3 runs 15 residues. The V end lost 8 bases, the J end lost 0 bases, and 16 bases lay between the germline ends. DNA of the CDR3: TGTGCCAGCTCCTCCGCGAAAGACATGAACACTGAAGCTTTCTTT. This gives the protein CASSSAKDMNTEAFF. The full variable domain, with the rest looked up from reference TRBV25-1 and TRBJ1-1, is EADIYQTPRYLVIGTGKKITLECSQTMGHDKMYWYQQDPGMELHLIHYSYGVNSTEKGDLSSESTVSRIRTEHFPLTLESARPSHTSQYLCASSSAKDMNTEAFFGQGTRLTVV.

J is TRBJ2-7 and V is TRBV12-3 or TRBV12-4; D not resolved. V was clipped by 6 bases and J by 4 bases, with 13 bases between them. The CDR3 runs 13 residues. The CDR3 region is CASRPTQVYEQYF. The DNA for the CDR3 is TGTGCCAGCAGACCTACCCAGGTTTACGAGCAGTACTTC.

The table lists this clone with a count of one. The CDR3 loop reads CASSGDTFPTGELFF. The CDR3 DNA reads TGTGCCAGCAGTGGAGACACCTTCCCCACCGGGGAGCTGTTTTTT. The genes are TRBV25-1 and TRBJ2-2; no clear D gene. Germline lookup yields CDR1 MGHDK and CDR2 SYGVNS. This CDR3 contains 15 residues. The V end lost 4 bases, the J end lost 4 bases, and 13 bases lay between the germline ends.

This chain uses TRBV29-1 with TRBJ2-2, with D unclear. The V end lost 2 bases, the J end lost 3 bases, and 10 bases lay between the germline ends. The CDR3 has 14 amino acids. In germline, CDR1 is SQVTM, CDR2 ANQGSEA. The CDR3 loop reads CSVEIGSYTGELFF. The CDR3 DNA is TGCAGCGTTGAAATAGGCAGTTACACCGGGGAGCTGTTTTTT.

The J gene is TRBJ2-7, the V gene TRBV15; the match to TRBD2 covers 9 bases. Germline CDR1 reads LNHNV; CDR2 reads YYDKDF (reference sequence). The CDR3 sequence is 15 residues long. Trimming removed 1 base from V and 6 bases from J; junction bases left unmatched: 7. The CDR3 region has the DNA TGTGCCACCAGCAGAGGATTTACTAGCGGGCGCGAGCAGTACTTC. Its translation is CATSRGFTSGREQYF.

The V gene is TRBV3-1 (or the pseudogene TRBV3-2), the J gene TRBJ2-3; TRBD1 agrees at 7 bases. The CDR3 length is 16 residues. CDR1 is LGHDT and CDR2 is YNNKEL in the germline V gene (reference sequence). V lost 7 bases and J lost 0; bases outside the gene matches: 10. The chain's CDR3 is CASTDTGQISTDTQYF. CDR3 sequence (DNA): TGTGCCAGCACCGATACGGGACAGATTAGCACAGATACGCAGTATTTT.

This clone showed up just once. The chain couples TRBV5-1 to TRBJ1-2; no clear D gene. Trimming cost V 6 bases and J 4 bases, with 19 bases left between them. Germline assignment: CDR1 SGHRS and CDR2 YFSETQ. The CDR3 is made up of 15 amino acids. The CDR3 is CASTADNLGIYGYTF. CDR3 bases: TGCGCCAGCACCGCCGATAACTTGGGTATCTATGGCTACACCTTC.

This chain links TRBV27 with TRBJ1-2, with D perhaps TRBD1 (6 bases). The CDR3 totals 15 residues. Germline V gives CDR1 MNHEY, CDR2 SMNVEV (reference sequence). The V and J ends lost 4 bases and 6 bases respectively, with 18 bases between them. The CDR3 region is CASSSSSWTEHGYTF. The CDR3 region has the DNA TGTGCCAGCAGTTCGAGTTCTTGGACAGAACATGGCTACACCTTC.

The V call is TRBV6-4, the J call TRBJ2-1; D gene unclear. With 4 bases removed from V and 0 bases from J, the gap between germline ends came to 10 bases. Per germline, CDR1 MRHNA and CDR2 SNTAGT. This CDR3 contains 15 residues. The DNA of the CDR3 is TGTGCCAGCAGTGCTGTCCCGAGCTCCTACAATGAGCAGTTCTTC. It yields the protein CASSAVPSSYNEQFF.

This sequence joins TRBV6-2 or TRBV6-3 and TRBJ1-6; D unclear. The V end was cut by 2 bases, the J end by 12 bases, with 20 bases between. Per the germline V gene, CDR1 is MNHEY and CDR2 is SVGEGT. CDR3 length equals 16 residues. This chain's CDR3 is CASSYAIRTGDRPLHF. The DNA for the CDR3 is TGTGCCAGCAGTTACGCCATACGGACCGGAGATCGACCCCTCCACTTT.